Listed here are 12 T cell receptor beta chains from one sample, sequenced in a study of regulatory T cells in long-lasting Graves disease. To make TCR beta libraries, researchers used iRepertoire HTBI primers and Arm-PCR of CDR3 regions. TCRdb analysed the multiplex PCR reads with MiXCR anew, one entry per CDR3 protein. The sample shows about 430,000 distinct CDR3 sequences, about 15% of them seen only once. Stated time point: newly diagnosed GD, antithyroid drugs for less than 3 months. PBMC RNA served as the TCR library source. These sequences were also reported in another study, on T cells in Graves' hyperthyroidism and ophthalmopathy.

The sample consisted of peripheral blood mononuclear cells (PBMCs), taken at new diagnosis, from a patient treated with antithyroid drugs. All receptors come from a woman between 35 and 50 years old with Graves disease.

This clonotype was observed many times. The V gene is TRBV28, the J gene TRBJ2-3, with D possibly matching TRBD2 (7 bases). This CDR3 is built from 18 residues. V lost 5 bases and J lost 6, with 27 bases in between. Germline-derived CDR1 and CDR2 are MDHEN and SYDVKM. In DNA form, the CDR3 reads TGTGCCAGCAGTCCGGAAACAGGGACTACCGGCATGTTCGATACGCAGTATTTT. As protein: CASSPETGTTGMFDTQYF. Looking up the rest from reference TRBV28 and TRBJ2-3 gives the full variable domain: DVKVTQSSRYLVKRTGEKVFLECVQDMDHENMFWYRQDPGLGLRLIYFSYDVKMKEKGDIPEGYSVSREKKERFSLILESASTNQTSMYLCASSPETGTTGMFDTQYFGPGTRLTVL.

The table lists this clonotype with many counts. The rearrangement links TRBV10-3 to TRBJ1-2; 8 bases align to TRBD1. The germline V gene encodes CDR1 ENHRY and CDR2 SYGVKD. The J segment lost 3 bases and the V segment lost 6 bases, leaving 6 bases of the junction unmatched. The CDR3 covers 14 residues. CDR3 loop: CAIRPGTGDYGYTF. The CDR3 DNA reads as TGTGCCATCAGGCCCGGGACAGGCGACTATGGCTACACCTTC.

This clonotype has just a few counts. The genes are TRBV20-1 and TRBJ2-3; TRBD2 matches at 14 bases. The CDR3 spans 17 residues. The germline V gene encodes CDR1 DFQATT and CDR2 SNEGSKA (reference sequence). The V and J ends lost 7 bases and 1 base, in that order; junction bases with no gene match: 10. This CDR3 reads CSGLGTSGRIGTDTQYF. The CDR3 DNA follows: TGCAGTGGCCTCGGGACTAGCGGGAGAATCGGCACAGATACGCAGTATTTT.

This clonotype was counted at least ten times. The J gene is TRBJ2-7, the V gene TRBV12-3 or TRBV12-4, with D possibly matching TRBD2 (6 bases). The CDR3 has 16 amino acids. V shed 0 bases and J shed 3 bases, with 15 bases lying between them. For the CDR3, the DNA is TGTGCCAGCAGTTTAGCTTGGGACTTTAGGAACTACGAGCAGTACTTC. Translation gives CASSLAWDFRNYEQYF.

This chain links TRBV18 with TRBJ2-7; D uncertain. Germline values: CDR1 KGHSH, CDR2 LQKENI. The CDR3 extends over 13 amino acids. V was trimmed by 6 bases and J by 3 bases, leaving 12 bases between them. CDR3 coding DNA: TGTGCCAGCTCCTCGTCCAAGGGCTACGAGCAGTACTTC. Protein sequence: CASSSSKGYEQYF.

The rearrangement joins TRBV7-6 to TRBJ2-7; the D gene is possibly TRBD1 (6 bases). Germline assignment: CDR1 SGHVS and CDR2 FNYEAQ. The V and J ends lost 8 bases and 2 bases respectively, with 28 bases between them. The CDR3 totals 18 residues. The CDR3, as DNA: TGTGCCAGCGGCCCTCTGGGCCAGGGGATAGAAAGGGCCTACGAGCAGTACTTC. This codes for CASGPLGQGIERAYEQYF.

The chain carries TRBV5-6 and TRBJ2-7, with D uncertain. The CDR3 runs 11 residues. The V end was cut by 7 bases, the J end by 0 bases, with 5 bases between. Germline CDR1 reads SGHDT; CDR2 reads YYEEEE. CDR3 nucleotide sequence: TGTGCCAGCGGAGACTCCTACGAGCAGTACTTC. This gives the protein CASGDSYEQYF.

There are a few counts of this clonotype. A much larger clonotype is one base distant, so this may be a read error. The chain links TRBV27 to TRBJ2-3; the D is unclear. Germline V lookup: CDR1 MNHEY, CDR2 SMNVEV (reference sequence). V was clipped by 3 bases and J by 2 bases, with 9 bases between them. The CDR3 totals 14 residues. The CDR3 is CASSFPSTTDTQYF. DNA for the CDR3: TGTGCCAGCAGTTTTCCATCCACCACAGATACGCAGTATTTT.

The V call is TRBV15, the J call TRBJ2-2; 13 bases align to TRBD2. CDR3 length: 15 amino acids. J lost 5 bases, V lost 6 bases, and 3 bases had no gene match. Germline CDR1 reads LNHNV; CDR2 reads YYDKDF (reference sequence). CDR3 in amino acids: CATRMGLAGTGELFF. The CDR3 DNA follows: TGTGCCACCAGGATGGGACTAGCGGGAACCGGGGAGCTGTTTTTT.

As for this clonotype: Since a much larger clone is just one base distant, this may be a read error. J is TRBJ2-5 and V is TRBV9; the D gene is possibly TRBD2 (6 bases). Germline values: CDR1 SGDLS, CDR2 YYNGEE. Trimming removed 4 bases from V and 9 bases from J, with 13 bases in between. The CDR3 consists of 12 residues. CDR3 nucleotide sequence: TGTGCCAGCAGCCCCTCCGGGGAGGCCCAGTACTTC. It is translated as CASSPSGEAQYF.

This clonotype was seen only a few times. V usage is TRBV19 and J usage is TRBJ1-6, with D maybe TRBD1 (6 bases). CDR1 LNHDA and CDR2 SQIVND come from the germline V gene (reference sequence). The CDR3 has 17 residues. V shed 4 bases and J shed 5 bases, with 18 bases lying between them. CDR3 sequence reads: CASSTGTRSWDNSPLHF. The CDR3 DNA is TGTGCCAGTAGTACCGGGACACGAAGTTGGGATAATTCACCCCTCCACTTT.

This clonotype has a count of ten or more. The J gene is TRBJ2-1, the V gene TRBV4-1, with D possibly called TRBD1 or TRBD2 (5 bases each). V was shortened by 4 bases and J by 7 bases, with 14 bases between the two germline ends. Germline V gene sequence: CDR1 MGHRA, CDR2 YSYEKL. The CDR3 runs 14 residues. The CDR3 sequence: CASSPGPGANEQFF. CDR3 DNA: TGCGCCAGCAGCCCGGGGCCCGGGGCAAATGAGCAGTTCTTC.